The 30 T cell receptor beta chains in this list originate from one sample, sequenced in a study of blood T cells in healthy people across ages. Primed by a sample-barcoded 5' primer and a J-beta primer mix, a second PCR proceeded for roughly 7 to 12 cycles. TCRdb re-analysed the 5' RACE reads in MiXCR, keeping a single row per CDR3 protein. The sample includes 700,000 to 850,000 distinct CDR3 sequences, roughly 35% of them seen just once. Specimen: blood. All receptors come from a man between 18 and 35 years old in good health.

The chain uses TRBV4-1 and TRBJ1-5; D is unclear. V was pared by 1 base and J by 0 bases, with 7 bases between. Looked up from germline, CDR1 is MGHRA and CDR2 is YSYEKL. This CDR3 spans 15 amino acids. The CDR3 region is CASSQGFSSNQPQHF. The CDR3 DNA reads as TGCGCCAGCAGCCAAGGGTTTTCTAGCAATCAGCCCCAGCATTTT.

The rearrangement joins TRBV18 to TRBJ2-5; perhaps D is TRBD1 or TRBD2 (5 bases each). Judging by the DNA end, TRBJ2-1 fits better; the J call may be wrong. This CDR3 comprises 16 residues. Germline-derived CDR1 and CDR2 are KGHSH and LQKENI. This CDR3 is CASSPPGRKYQETQFF. The CDR3 nucleotides read TGTGCCAGCTCACCACCGGGACGGAAGTACCAAGAGACCCAGTTCTTC.

This clonotype has just a few counts. The genes are TRBV10-3 and TRBJ1-6; the D is unclear. V was shortened by 2 bases and J by 8 bases, with 7 bases between the two germline ends. The V gene's germline CDR1 is ENHRY and CDR2 SYGVKD. The CDR3 is made up of 13 amino acids. CDR3 in DNA: TGTGCCATCAGTGAGGGGAAAGATTCACCCCTCCACTTT. This encodes CAISEGKDSPLHF.

This clonotype was seen a handful of times. V and J are TRBV18 and TRBJ2-1; TRBD2 is a possible D gene (5 bases). The CDR3 consists of 15 residues. Deletions cut 3 bases from V and 7 bases from J, with 16 bases between. Germline V gene lookup returns CDR1 KGHSH and CDR2 LQKENI. The CDR3 bases are TGTGCCAGCTCACCTTCCCGGGGAGACTTAAATGAGCAGTTCTTC. Translated: CASSPSRGDLNEQFF.

This clonotype was observed a handful of times. The rearrangement links TRBV2 to TRBJ1-6; tentatively, D is TRBD1 (5 bases). Germline CDR1 and CDR2: SNHLY and FYNNEI. CDR3 size: 14 residues. Trimming took off 2 bases at V and 7 bases at J, with 9 bases between the two ends. CDR3 loop: CASSERWGNSPLHF. The CDR3 DNA reads TGTGCCAGCAGTGAACGTTGGGGGAATTCACCCCTCCACTTT.

This clonotype was seen only a few times. The chain has TRBV12-3 or TRBV12-4 and TRBJ1-6; tentatively, D is TRBD1 (5 bases). V was trimmed by 6 bases and J by 4 bases, leaving 13 bases between them. The CDR3 is 15 amino acids. CDR3: CASRPQGSYNSPLHF. CDR3 DNA: TGTGCCAGCAGACCCCAGGGATCTTATAATTCACCCCTCCACTTT.

The sample holds many counts of this clonotype. The chain combines TRBV6-6 with TRBJ2-1, with a weak D call TRBD2 (5 bases). From germline, CDR1 is MNHNY and CDR2 SVGAGI (reference sequence). V lost 5 bases to trimming and J lost 8 bases, with 22 bases between them. This CDR3 is 16 amino acids long. This chain's CDR3 is CASSKGEDSHVDEQFF. The CDR3 DNA sequence: TGTGCCAGCAGTAAGGGCGAGGACTCCCATGTGGATGAGCAGTTCTTC.

The V call is TRBV4-3, the J call TRBJ1-2; 7 bases match TRBD1. Germline CDR1 reads LGHNA; CDR2 reads YSLEER. The CDR3 consists of 14 residues. Unmatched junction bases numbered 2, after V lost 0 bases and J lost 4 bases. The CDR3 here is CASSQDHRGYGYTF. CDR3 sequence (DNA): TGCGCCAGCAGCCAAGATCACAGGGGCTATGGCTACACCTTC.

The chain links TRBV7-2 to TRBJ2-7, with D possibly matching TRBD1 (6 bases). Germline V CDR1 and CDR2: SGHTA, FQGNSA. Deletions cut 4 bases from V and 12 bases from J, with 16 bases between. The CDR3 has 12 residues. DNA of the CDR3: TGTGCCAGCAGCTCCCGGTCCTCCAGGGGGTACTTC. It yields the protein CASSSRSSRGYF.

The rearrangement links TRBV6-2 or TRBV6-3 to TRBJ2-5; D may be TRBD2 (5 bases). The last part of the DNA fits TRBJ2-1 better; the J call may be wrong. The CDR3 totals 13 residues. CDR1 is MNHEY, CDR2 SVGEGT, per germline. CDR3 loop: CASSRTREETQFF. DNA of the CDR3: TGTGCCAGCAGTAGGACTCGGGAAGAGACCCAGTTCTTC.

The rearrangement joins TRBV12-3 or TRBV12-4 to TRBJ1-6; 7 bases line up with TRBD1. The CDR3 contains 15 residues. V shed 4 bases and J 8 bases; nucleotides not matched to a gene: 8. In DNA, the CDR3 is TGTGCCAGCAGTTCCCAGGAACAGGGGTATTCACCCCTCCACTTT. Protein: CASSSQEQGYSPLHF.

As to this clonotype: One end of the junction does not line up with germline, which may come from a read error. The genes are TRBV12-3 or TRBV12-4 and TRBJ2-3, with 8 bases that match TRBD2. The CDR3 covers 17 residues. The CDR3 loop reads CVSSLGPGLGGTDTQYF. DNA for the CDR3: TGTGTCAGCAGTTTAGGCCCGGGACTAGGCGGAACAGATACGCAATATTTT.

Ten or more counts support this clonotype. This chain uses TRBV12-3 or TRBV12-4 with TRBJ2-7, with unresolved D. The CDR3 has 16 amino acids. Between the trimmed V and J ends, which lost 3 bases and 2 bases, there was a span of 17 bases. CDR3 protein: CASSFVGSAETYEQYF. The CDR3, as DNA: TGTGCCAGCAGTTTTGTCGGGTCGGCAGAGACCTACGAGCAGTACTTC.

This clonotype was counted a few times. This chain uses TRBV29-1 with TRBJ2-3; possibly TRBD1 for D (5 bases). Trimming pared 1 base from V and 5 bases from J, leaving 10 bases between. This CDR3 comprises 13 residues. Germline CDR1 SQVTM, CDR2 ANQGSEA. CDR3: CSVEAGFGDTQYF. DNA for the CDR3: TGCAGCGTTGAAGCAGGGTTCGGAGATACGCAGTATTTT.

This clonotype has a count of ten or more. This chain connects TRBV20-1 to TRBJ2-5, with D hard to call. In germline, CDR1 is DFQATT, CDR2 SNEGSKA (reference sequence). The V end was cut by 6 bases, the J end by 5 bases, with 7 bases between. CDR3 length: 10 residues. The CDR3 DNA reads as TGCAGTGCCTTGGAGGAGACCCAGTACTTC. It yields the protein CSALEETQYF.

This clonotype was counted a single time. The CDR3 DNA reads TGCAGTGCTAGCCCCAGCCGCCTTAATGAGCAGTTCTTC. Protein sequence: CSASPSRLNEQFF. The chain couples TRBV20-1 to TRBJ2-1, with D hard to call. Germline V lookup: CDR1 DFQATT, CDR2 SNEGSKA (reference sequence). The V gene lost 3 bases and the J gene lost 7 bases, with 13 bases spanning the gap. The CDR3 is 13 amino acids.

A few counts support this clonotype. The V and J genes are TRBV5-1 and TRBJ1-1; no clear D. The CDR3 is 13 residues long. The V end lost 0 bases, the J end lost 5 bases, and 8 bases lay between the germline ends. Germline CDR1 reads SGHRS; CDR2 reads YFSETQ. CDR3 sequence (DNA): TGCGCCAGCAGCTTGGGGGAGTGGACTGAAGCTTTCTTT. It codes for CASSLGEWTEAFF.

This clonotype has ten or more counts. The chain uses TRBV20-1 and TRBJ2-7, with 7 bases lining up with TRBD1. CDR1 DFQATT and CDR2 SNEGSKA come from the germline V gene (reference sequence). This CDR3 contains 13 residues. The trim removed 3 bases at V and 2 bases at J, leaving 4 bases unmatched. CDR3: CSASPGTAYEQYF. The CDR3 DNA reads as TGCAGTGCTAGTCCCGGGACAGCCTACGAGCAGTACTTC.

The J gene is TRBJ1-1, the V gene TRBV2; TRBD1 matches at 7 bases. Looked up from germline, CDR1 is SNHLY and CDR2 is FYNNEI. With 9 bases clipped from V and 0 bases from J, the junction kept 10 bases outside the gene matches. This CDR3 comprises 15 residues. The CDR3 coding sequence is TGTGCCAGTCTCACATGGGGGACAGTGAACACTGAAGCTTTCTTT. It translates to CASLTWGTVNTEAFF.

The DNA for the CDR3 is TGCAGTGCCGAATCGACAGCTAACTATGGCTACACCTTC. It specifies CSAESTANYGYTF. The gene calls are TRBV20-1 and TRBJ1-2; tentative D call: TRBD1 (5 bases). The length of the CDR3 is 13 residues. CDR1 and CDR2 from the germline V gene are DFQATT and SNEGSKA (reference sequence). Trimming stripped 6 bases from V and 0 bases from J, with 11 bases between.

For this clonotype: A much bigger clone sits one base away, suggesting this may be a read error. The rearrangement joins TRBV5-1 to TRBJ2-7; D is possibly TRBD2 (5 bases). CDR3 length: 14 amino acids. V shed 4 bases and J shed 7 bases, with 18 bases lying between them. CDR1 SGHRS and CDR2 YFSETQ come from the germline V gene. For the CDR3, the DNA is TGCGCCAGCAGCCCTTTTGGGTCGGGAAATGAGCAGTACTTC. This encodes CASSPFGSGNEQYF.

This clonotype has more than one count but fewer than ten. This sequence joins TRBV2 and TRBJ2-7; D ambiguous. V lost 1 base and J 5 bases, leaving 18 bases between the germline ends. Germline V gene sequence: CDR1 SNHLY, CDR2 FYNNEI. The CDR3 sequence is 16 residues long. Here the CDR3 reads CASSEGRQPGRNEQYF. CDR3 coding DNA: TGTGCCAGCAGTGAAGGACGTCAGCCGGGTCGGAACGAGCAGTACTTC.

This clonotype was seen a few times. The rearrangement joins TRBV20-1 to TRBJ1-1; TRBD1 matches 7 bases. Germline V lookup: CDR1 DFQATT, CDR2 SNEGSKA (reference sequence). V dropped 6 bases and J dropped 5; count of bases not matched to a gene: 6. This CDR3 contains 12 residues. This chain's CDR3 is CSALKQGTEAFF. CDR3 coding DNA: TGCAGTGCCCTTAAACAGGGGACTGAAGCTTTCTTT.

The rearrangement links TRBV20-1 to TRBJ2-1; TRBD2 agrees at 8 bases. CDR3 length: 14 residues. Germline assignment: CDR1 DFQATT and CDR2 SNEGSKA (reference sequence). Trimming cost V 3 bases and J 4 bases; bases outside gene matches: 5. CDR3 in DNA: TGCAGTGCTAGTCGGGGGGGCGGGTACAATGAGCAGTTCTTC. Its translation: CSASRGGGYNEQFF.

V is TRBV25-1 and J is TRBJ2-3, with D unclear. The CDR3 has 14 residues. Germline CDR1 reads MGHDK; CDR2 reads SYGVNS. Trimming took 3 bases from V and 2 from J, leaving 9 bases between them. CDR3 DNA: TGTGCCAGCAGTGACCGGGCCTACACAGATACGCAGTATTTT. The encoded protein is CASSDRAYTDTQYF.

This chain links TRBV4-3 with TRBJ1-6; 9 nucleotides match TRBD1. The CDR3 has 16 residues. J lost 7 bases, V lost 4 bases, and 8 bases had no gene match. Germline CDR1 and CDR2: LGHNA and YSLEER. This CDR3 reads CASSRSLGQGNSPLHF. CDR3 DNA sequence: TGCGCCAGCAGCCGCAGCCTCGGACAGGGGAATTCACCCCTCCACTTT.

Turning to this clonotype: An end of the junction does not agree with germline; a read error may underlie this. The V call is TRBV6-1, the J call TRBJ2-1; D might be TRBD1 or TRBD2, each matching 6 bases. The CDR3 extends over 14 amino acids. CDR1 MNHNS and CDR2 SASEGT come from the germline V gene. The CDR3 region has the DNA TGTGCCAGCAGAGGGGGACTCAACTCGTATGAGCGGTTCTTC. Translated, it gives CASRGGLNSYERFF.

This rearrangement joins TRBV4-3 to TRBJ2-3, with D possibly TRBD2 on 5 matching bases. The CDR3 totals 16 residues. V lost 1 base and J lost 0, with 11 bases in between. The V gene's germline CDR1 is LGHNA and CDR2 YSLEER. The DNA of the CDR3 is TGCGCCAGCAGCCAAGCCAGCGGATTTAGCACAGATACGCAGTATTTT. Protein sequence: CASSQASGFSTDTQYF.

The sample holds a few counts of this clonotype. V and J are TRBV12-3 or TRBV12-4 and TRBJ1-2; TRBD1 is a possible D gene (5 bases). Trimming shortened V by 4 bases and J by 0 bases, and 15 bases separated the two germline ends. CDR3 length equals 16 residues. DNA of the CDR3: TGTGCCAGCAGTTCGATCCGGGACCGAGCTAACTATGGCTACACCTTC. This gives the protein CASSSIRDRANYGYTF.

Concerning this clonotype itself: This may stem from a read error, because a much larger clone lies one nucleotide away. The V gene is TRBV20-1, the J gene TRBJ2-5; 8 bases match TRBD1. The CDR3 extends over 14 amino acids. Germline CDR1 reads DFQATT; CDR2 reads SNEGSKA (reference sequence). The junction had 16 bases not matched to a gene; V was cut back by 5 bases and J by 11 bases. CDR3 region: CSARTGSGSGQQYF. The CDR3 DNA follows: TGCAGTGCTCGGACAGGGTCCGGCAGCGGTCAACAGTACTTC.